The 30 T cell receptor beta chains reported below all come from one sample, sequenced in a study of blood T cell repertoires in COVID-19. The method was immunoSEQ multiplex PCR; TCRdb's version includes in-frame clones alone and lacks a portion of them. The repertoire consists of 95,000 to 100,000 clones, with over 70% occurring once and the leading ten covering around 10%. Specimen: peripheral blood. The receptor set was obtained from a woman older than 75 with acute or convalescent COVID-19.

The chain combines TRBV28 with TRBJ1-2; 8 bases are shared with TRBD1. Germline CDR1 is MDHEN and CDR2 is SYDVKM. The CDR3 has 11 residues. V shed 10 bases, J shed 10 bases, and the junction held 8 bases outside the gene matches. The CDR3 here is CATRTGTSYTF. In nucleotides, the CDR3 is TGTGCCACCAGGACAGGGACGTCCTACACCTTC.

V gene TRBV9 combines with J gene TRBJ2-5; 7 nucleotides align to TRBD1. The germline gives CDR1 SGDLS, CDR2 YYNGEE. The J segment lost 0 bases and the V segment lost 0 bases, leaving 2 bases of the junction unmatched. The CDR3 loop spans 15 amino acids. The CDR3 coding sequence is TGTGCCAGCAGCGTAGCGGGGACAGACCAAGAGACCCAGTACTTC. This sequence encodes CASSVAGTDQETQYF.

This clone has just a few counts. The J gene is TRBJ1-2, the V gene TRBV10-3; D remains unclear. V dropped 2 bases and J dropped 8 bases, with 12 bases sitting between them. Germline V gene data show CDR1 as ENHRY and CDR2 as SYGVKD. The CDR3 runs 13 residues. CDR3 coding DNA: TGTGCCATCAGTGAGACGACCGGAGGGGGCTACACCTTC. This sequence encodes CAISETTGGGYTF.

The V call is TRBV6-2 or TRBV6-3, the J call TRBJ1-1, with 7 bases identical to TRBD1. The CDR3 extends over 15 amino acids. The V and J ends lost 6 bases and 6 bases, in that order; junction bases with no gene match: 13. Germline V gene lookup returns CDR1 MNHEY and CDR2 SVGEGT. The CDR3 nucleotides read TGTGCCAGCAGCTCAGGGGGTAGTAGTTACGCTGAAGCTTTCTTT. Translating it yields CASSSGGSSYAEAFF.

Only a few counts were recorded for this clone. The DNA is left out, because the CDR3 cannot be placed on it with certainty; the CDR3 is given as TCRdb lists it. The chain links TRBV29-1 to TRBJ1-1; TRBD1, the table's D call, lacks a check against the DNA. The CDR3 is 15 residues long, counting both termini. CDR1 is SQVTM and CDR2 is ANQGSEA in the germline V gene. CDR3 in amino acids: CSSSAHTGSGTEAFF.

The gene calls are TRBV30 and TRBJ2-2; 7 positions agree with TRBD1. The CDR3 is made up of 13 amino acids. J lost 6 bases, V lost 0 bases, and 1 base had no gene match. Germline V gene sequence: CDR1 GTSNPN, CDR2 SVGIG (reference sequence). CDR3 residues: CAWSVGGPGELFF. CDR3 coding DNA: TGTGCCTGGAGTGTAGGGGGCCCCGGGGAGCTGTTTTTT.

This chain's CDR3 is CASSPGGNTEAFF. CDR3 nucleotide sequence: TGTGCCAGCAGCCCAGGAGGGAACACTGAAGCTTTCTTT. The chain couples TRBV27 to TRBJ1-1, with D uncertain. The CDR3 consists of 13 residues. The V gene's germline CDR1 is MNHEY and CDR2 SMNVEV (reference sequence). Trimming removed 6 bases from V and 1 base from J, with 9 bases in between.

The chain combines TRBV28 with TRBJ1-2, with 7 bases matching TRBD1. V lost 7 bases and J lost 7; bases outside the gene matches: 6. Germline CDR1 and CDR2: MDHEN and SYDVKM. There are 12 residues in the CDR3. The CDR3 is CASTGTESGYTF. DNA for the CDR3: TGTGCCAGCACCGGGACAGAATCTGGCTACACCTTC.

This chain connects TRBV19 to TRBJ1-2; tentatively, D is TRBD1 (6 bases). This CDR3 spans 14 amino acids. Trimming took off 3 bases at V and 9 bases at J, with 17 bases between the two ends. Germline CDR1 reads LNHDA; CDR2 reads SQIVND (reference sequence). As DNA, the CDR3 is TGTGCCAGTAGTATCACCGCTGACAGGCAAAGCTACACCTTC. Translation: CASSITADRQSYTF.

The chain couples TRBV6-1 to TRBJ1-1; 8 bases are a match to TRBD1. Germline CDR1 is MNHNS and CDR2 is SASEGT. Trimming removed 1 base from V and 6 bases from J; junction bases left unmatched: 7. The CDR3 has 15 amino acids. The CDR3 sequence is CASSEGQGWLSEAFF. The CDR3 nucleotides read TGTGCCAGCAGTGAAGGACAGGGGTGGCTCTCTGAAGCTTTCTTT.

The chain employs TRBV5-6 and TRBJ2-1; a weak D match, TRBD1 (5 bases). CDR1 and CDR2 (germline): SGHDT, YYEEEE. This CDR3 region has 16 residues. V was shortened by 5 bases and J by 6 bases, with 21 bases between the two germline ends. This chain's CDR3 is CASRPRDSRNFNEQFF. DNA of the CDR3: TGTGCCAGCAGACCCCGCGACAGTCGCAATTTCAATGAGCAGTTCTTC.

The DNA of the CDR3 is TGTGCCACCAGCCCGGGACAGGACACCATATATTTT. This codes for CATSPGQDTIYF. The rearrangement joins TRBV15 to TRBJ1-3, with 8 bases matching TRBD1. Trimming took 5 bases from V and 8 from J; bases not matched to a gene: 2. The length of the CDR3 is 12 residues. Germline V lookup: CDR1 LNHNV, CDR2 YYDKDF (reference sequence).

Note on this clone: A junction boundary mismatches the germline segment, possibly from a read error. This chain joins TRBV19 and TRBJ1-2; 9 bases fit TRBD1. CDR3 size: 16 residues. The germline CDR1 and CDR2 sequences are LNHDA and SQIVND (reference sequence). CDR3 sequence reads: CASSTLPGTGYKPSNF. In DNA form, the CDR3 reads TGTGCCAGTAGTACATTACCCGGGACAGGGTATAAACCAAGCAACTTC. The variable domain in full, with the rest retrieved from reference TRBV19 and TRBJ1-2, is DGGITQSPKYLFRKEGQNVTLSCEQNLNHDAMYWYRQDPGQGLRLIYYSQIVNDFQKGDIAEGYSVSREKKESFPLTVTSAQKNPTAFYLCASSTLPGTGYKPSNFGSGTRLTVV.

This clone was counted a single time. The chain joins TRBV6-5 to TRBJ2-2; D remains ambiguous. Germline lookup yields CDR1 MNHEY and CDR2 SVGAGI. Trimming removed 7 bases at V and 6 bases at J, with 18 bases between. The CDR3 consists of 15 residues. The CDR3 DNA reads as TGTGCCAGCACCAAGTCGGGTGTTTACGCCGGGGAGCTGTTTTTT. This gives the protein CASTKSGVYAGELFF.

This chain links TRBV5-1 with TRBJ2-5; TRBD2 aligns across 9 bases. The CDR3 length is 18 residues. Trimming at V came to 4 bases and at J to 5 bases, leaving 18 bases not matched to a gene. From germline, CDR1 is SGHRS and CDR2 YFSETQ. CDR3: CASSGAWEGSGGVETQYF. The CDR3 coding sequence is TGCGCCAGCAGCGGAGCCTGGGAGGGTAGCGGGGGTGTGGAGACCCAGTACTTC.

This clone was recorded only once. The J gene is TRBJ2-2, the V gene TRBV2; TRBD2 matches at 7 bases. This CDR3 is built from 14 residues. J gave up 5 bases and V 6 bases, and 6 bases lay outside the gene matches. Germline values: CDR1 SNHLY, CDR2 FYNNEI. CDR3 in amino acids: CASSPQGGTGELFF. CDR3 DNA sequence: TGTGCCAGCAGCCCGCAGGGAGGGACCGGGGAGCTGTTTTTT.

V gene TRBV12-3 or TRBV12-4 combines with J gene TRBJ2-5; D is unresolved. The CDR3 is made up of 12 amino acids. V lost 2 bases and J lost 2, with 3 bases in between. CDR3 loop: CASSLTQETQYF. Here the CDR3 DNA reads TGTGCCAGCAGTTTAACTCAAGAGACCCAGTACTTC.

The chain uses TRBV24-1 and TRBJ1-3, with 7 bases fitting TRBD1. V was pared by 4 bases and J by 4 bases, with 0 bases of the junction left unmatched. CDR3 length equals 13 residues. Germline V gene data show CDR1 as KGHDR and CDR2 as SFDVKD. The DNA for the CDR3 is TGTGCCACCAGTGAGGACAGGGGAAACACCATATATTTT. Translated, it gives CATSEDRGNTIYF.

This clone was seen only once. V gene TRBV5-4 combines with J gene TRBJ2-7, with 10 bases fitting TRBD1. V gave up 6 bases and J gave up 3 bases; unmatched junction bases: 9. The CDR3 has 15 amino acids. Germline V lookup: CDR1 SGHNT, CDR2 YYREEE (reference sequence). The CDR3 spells CASTLAGTGVYEQYF. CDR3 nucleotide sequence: TGTGCCAGCACCCTAGCCGGGACAGGGGTCTACGAGCAGTACTTC.

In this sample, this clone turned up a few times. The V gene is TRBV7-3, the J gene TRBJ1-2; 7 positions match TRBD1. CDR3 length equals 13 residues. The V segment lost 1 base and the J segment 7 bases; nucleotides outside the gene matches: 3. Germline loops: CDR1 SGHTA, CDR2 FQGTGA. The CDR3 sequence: CASSLRQGGGYTF. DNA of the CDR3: TGTGCCAGCAGCTTAAGACAGGGAGGTGGCTACACCTTC.

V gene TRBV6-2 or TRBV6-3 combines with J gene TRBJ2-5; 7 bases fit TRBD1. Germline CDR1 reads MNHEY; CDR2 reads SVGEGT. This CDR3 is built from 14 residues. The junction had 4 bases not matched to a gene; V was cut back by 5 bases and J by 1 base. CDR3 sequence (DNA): TGTGCCAGCAGTACGGGACAGATCCAAGAGACCCAGTACTTC. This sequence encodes CASSTGQIQETQYF.

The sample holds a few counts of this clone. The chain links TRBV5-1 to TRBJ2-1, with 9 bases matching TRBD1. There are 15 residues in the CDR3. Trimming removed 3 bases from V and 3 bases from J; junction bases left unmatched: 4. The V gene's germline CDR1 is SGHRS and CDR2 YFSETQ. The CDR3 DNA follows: TGCGCCAGCAGCTCGGGACAGGGCAACTACAATGAGCAGTTCTTC. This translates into CASSSGQGNYNEQFF.

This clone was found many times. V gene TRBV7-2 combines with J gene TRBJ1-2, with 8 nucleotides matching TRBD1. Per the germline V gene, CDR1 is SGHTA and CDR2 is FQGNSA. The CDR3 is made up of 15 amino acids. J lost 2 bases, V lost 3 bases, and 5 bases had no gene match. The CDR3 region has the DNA TGTGCCAGCAGCTTTACCCAGGGGGCAAACTATGGCTACACCTTC. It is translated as CASSFTQGANYGYTF.

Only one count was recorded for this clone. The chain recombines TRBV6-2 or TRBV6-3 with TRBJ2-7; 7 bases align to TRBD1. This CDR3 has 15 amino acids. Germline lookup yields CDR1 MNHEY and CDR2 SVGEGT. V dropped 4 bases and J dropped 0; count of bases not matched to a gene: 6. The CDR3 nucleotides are TGTGCCAGCAGTTTTCAGACAGGGAGCTCCTACGAGCAGTACGTC. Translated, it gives CASSFQTGSSYEQYV.

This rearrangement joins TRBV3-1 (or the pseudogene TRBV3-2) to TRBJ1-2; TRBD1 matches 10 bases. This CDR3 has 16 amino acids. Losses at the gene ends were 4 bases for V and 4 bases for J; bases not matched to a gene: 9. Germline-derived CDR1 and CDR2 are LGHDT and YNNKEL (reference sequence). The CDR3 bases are TGTGCCAGCAGCCGGACCCGGGACAGGGGCCCCTATGGCTACACCTTC. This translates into CASSRTRDRGPYGYTF.

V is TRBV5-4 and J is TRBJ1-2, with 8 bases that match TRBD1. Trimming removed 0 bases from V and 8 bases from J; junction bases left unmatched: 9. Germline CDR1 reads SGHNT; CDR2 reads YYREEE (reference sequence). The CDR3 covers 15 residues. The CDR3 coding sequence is TGTGCCAGCAGCTTGGATAGGCAGGGGGCGAGGGGCTACACCTTC. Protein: CASSLDRQGARGYTF. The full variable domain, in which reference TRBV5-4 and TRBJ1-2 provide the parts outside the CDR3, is ETGVTQSPTHLIKTRGQQVTLRCSSQSGHNTVSWYQQALGQGPQFIFQYYREEENGRGNFPPRFSGLQFPNYSSELNVNALELDDSALYLCASSLDRQGARGYTFGSGTRLTVV.

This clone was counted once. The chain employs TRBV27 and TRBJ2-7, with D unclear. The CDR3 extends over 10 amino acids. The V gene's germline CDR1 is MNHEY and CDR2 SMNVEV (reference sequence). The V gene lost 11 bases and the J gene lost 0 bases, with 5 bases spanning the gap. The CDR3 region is CAFSSYEQYV. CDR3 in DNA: TGTGCCTTTAGCTCCTACGAGCAGTACGTC.

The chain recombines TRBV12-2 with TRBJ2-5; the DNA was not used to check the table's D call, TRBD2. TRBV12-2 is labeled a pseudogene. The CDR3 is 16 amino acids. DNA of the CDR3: TGTGCAAGTCGCTCCCCGCTGACTAGCGGGGAAGAGACCCAGTACTTC. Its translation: CASRSPLTSGEETQYF.

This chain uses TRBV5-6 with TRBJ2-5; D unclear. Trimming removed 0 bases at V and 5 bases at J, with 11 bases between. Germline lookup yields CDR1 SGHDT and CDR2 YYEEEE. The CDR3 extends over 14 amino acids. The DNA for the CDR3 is TGTGCCAGCAGCTTGGCCGTCGACATCGAGACCCAGTACTTC. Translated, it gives CASSLAVDIETQYF.

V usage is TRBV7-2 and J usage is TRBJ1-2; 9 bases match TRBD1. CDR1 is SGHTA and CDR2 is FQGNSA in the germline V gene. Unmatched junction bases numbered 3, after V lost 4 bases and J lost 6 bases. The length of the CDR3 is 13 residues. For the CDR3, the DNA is TGTGCCAGCAGCTCAACAGGGGGCGATGGCTACACCTTC. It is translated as CASSSTGGDGYTF.